The 18 T cell receptor beta chains below were found in one sample sequenced in a study of cytomegalovirus exposure and HLA in healthy donors. Vbeta (60) and Jbeta (13) primers were used in the PCR. The assay was immunoSEQ multiplex PCR, and TCRdb's table has in-frame clones only and misses some. The data hold around 200,000 clones, with 77% observed a single time. The sequencing input was PBMCs. The receptors were sampled from a female donor in good health and CMV-seronegative.

The chain uses TRBV30 and TRBJ1-1, with TRBD1 identical over 7 bases. The J segment lost 7 bases and the V segment lost 2 bases, leaving 10 bases of the junction unmatched. Germline V CDR1 and CDR2: GTSNPN, SVGIG (reference sequence). The CDR3 length is 14 residues. The CDR3 sequence is CAWSFGQAAGEAFF. As DNA, the CDR3 is TGTGCCTGGAGTTTCGGACAGGCAGCGGGTGAAGCTTTCTTT.

Only a few counts were recorded for this clone. For the CDR3, the DNA is TGTGCCAGCAGCTCCAACCGGGACAGGACCCCCTATAGCAATCAGCCCCAGCATTTT. This encodes CASSSNRDRTPYSNQPQHF. The V and J genes are TRBV28 and TRBJ1-5; 8 bases match TRBD1. V was pared by 6 bases and J by 0 bases, with 16 bases of the junction left unmatched. The CDR3 totals 19 residues. CDR1 MDHEN and CDR2 SYDVKM come from the germline V gene.

This clone turned up a few times. This sequence joins TRBV6-6 and TRBJ1-5, with TRBD1 as a possible D gene (6 bases). V shed 6 bases and J shed 5 bases, with 14 bases lying between them. This CDR3 spans 14 amino acids. CDR1 and CDR2 (germline): MNHNY, SVGAGI (reference sequence). CDR3: CASSPLRGYQPQHF. The CDR3 DNA reads TGTGCCAGCAGCCCTCTCAGGGGATATCAGCCCCAGCATTTT.

The chain recombines TRBV7-9 with TRBJ1-1; TRBD1 matches at 7 bases. The germline V gene encodes CDR1 SEHNR and CDR2 FQNEAQ (reference sequence). V lost 5 bases, J lost 2 bases, and 5 bases stayed unmatched. CDR3 length: 14 amino acids. The CDR3 DNA sequence: TGTGCCAGCAGCACCGGGACAGCAAACACTGAAGCTTTCTTT. Translated: CASSTGTANTEAFF.

V usage is TRBV7-9 and J usage is TRBJ1-6; no definite D call. V was trimmed by 3 bases and J by 10 bases, leaving 10 bases between them. CDR1 is SEHNR, CDR2 FQNEAQ, per germline (reference sequence). The CDR3 is 13 residues long. DNA for the CDR3: TGTGCCAGCAGCTTCGAGGGAGAATCACCCCTCCACTTT. Translation gives CASSFEGESPLHF.

The genes are TRBV19 and TRBJ1-2; 7 positions match TRBD1. CDR1 LNHDA and CDR2 SQIVND come from the germline V gene (reference sequence). The CDR3 sequence is 18 residues long. V lost 5 bases, J lost 2 bases, and 17 bases stayed unmatched. CDR3 sequence (DNA): TGTGCCAGTAGTGCGATGTCGTCGTCAGGGGGAGGAAACTATGGCTACACCTTC. Translating gives CASSAMSSSGGGNYGYTF.

The J gene is TRBJ1-1, the V gene TRBV5-1; weak D call: TRBD1 (5 bases). Trimming took 4 bases from V and 2 from J, leaving 18 bases between them. CDR1 SGHRS and CDR2 YFSETQ come from the germline V gene. The CDR3 consists of 16 residues. The CDR3, as DNA: TGCGCCAGCAGCCGCGCCTACGACAGTGGTAACACTGAAGCTTTCTTT. It translates to CASSRAYDSGNTEAFF. The full variable domain, its missing parts supplied by reference TRBV5-1 and TRBJ1-1, is KAGVTQTPRYLIKTRGQQVTLSCSPISGHRSVSWYQQTPGQGLQFLFEYFSETQRNKGNFPGRFSGRQFSNSRSEMNVSTLELGDSALYLCASSRAYDSGNTEAFFGQGTRLTVV.

J is TRBJ2-7 and V is TRBV4-2; D perhaps matches TRBD2 (5 bases). The CDR3 covers 17 residues. Germline CDR1 LGHNA, CDR2 YNFKEQ. Trimming stripped 1 base from V and 2 bases from J, with 18 bases between. The CDR3 DNA reads as TGTGCCAGCAGCCAAGTCAGCGGACCTACCGAAACCTACGAGCAGTACTTC. It specifies CASSQVSGPTETYEQYF.

The chain uses TRBV7-3 and TRBJ2-1, with 12 bases that match TRBD1. The CDR3 consists of 16 residues. V lost 5 bases and J lost 9; bases outside the gene matches: 11. Germline V gene lookup returns CDR1 SGHTA and CDR2 FQGTGA. The CDR3 region is CASSTQGTGGSGEQFF. The CDR3 nucleotides are TGTGCCAGCAGCACACAAGGGACAGGGGGCTCTGGTGAGCAGTTCTTC.

The chain recombines TRBV19 with TRBJ1-5; D is perhaps TRBD1 (5 bases). Germline V gives CDR1 LNHDA, CDR2 SQIVND (reference sequence). With 0 bases removed from V and 4 bases from J, the gap between germline ends came to 13 bases. This CDR3 spans 16 amino acids. The CDR3 DNA is TGTGCCAGTAGTATAGATCTGGGGGGGGAAAATCAGCCCCAGCATTTT. This codes for CASSIDLGGENQPQHF.

The J gene is TRBJ1-1, the V gene TRBV19; no reliable D call. Germline V gene sequence: CDR1 LNHDA, CDR2 SQIVND (reference sequence). The CDR3 totals 15 residues. Trimming stripped 6 bases from V and 2 bases from J, with 16 bases between. The CDR3 reads CASSLGSWANTEAFF. The CDR3 bases are TGTGCCAGTAGCCTGGGGAGTTGGGCTAACACTGAAGCTTTCTTT.

Comments on this clone: The junction and the germline gene differ at one end; a read error may be behind it. V is TRBV2 and J is TRBJ2-1, with TRBD1 as a possible D gene (6 bases). Germline assignment: CDR1 SNHLY and CDR2 FYNNEI. This CDR3 is built from 14 residues. The CDR3 loop is CTSSVQGSYNEQFF. Written as DNA, the CDR3 is TGTACCAGCAGTGTTCAGGGGTCGTACAATGAGCAGTTCTTC.

The chain is built from TRBV4-3 and TRBJ1-5, with 7 bases lining up with TRBD1. The germline V gene has CDR1 LGHNA and CDR2 YSLEER. The CDR3 runs 14 residues. With V trimmed by 1 base and J by 6 bases, 3 bases remained unmatched. CDR3 sequence (DNA): TGCGCCAGCAGCCAAGGCAGGGGGAGTCAGCCCCAGCATTTT. This encodes CASSQGRGSQPQHF.

The V gene is TRBV30, the J gene TRBJ1-2; D is possibly TRBD1 (5 bases). The CDR3 has 13 residues. The V end lost 1 base, the J end lost 5 bases, and 11 bases lay between the germline ends. Germline CDR1 is GTSNPN and CDR2 is SVGIG (reference sequence). In DNA form, the CDR3 reads TGTGCCTGGAGTGCCCCCGGGGGATATGGCTACACCTTC. This translates into CAWSAPGGYGYTF.

The rearrangement links TRBV2 to TRBJ2-5, with 8 nucleotides matching TRBD2. The CDR3 runs to 16 residues. Unmatched junction bases numbered 10, after V lost 2 bases and J lost 5 bases. From germline, CDR1 is SNHLY and CDR2 FYNNEI. CDR3 loop: CASSERRGTRKETQYF. Written as DNA, the CDR3 is TGTGCCAGCAGTGAACGACGGGGGACTAGAAAGGAGACCCAGTACTTC.

The chain's CDR3 is CASSPSRLVAYEQYF. The CDR3 DNA sequence: TGTGCCAGCAGCCCGTCCCGACTAGTCGCATACGAGCAGTACTTC. The chain has TRBV13 and TRBJ2-7, with a tentative D call TRBD2 (6 bases). Trimming took off 5 bases at V and 4 bases at J, with 18 bases between the two ends. Germline CDR1 and CDR2: PRHDT and FYEKMQ (reference sequence). CDR3 length: 15 residues.

J is TRBJ1-1 and V is TRBV7-8; 9 bases agree with TRBD1. The trim removed 3 bases at V and 3 bases at J, leaving 2 bases unmatched. Germline V gene sequence: CDR1 SGHVS, CDR2 FQNEAQ. The CDR3 consists of 14 residues. In DNA form, the CDR3 reads TGTGCCAGCAGCTTGGGGGACAGGGACACTGAAGCTTTCTTT. This gives the protein CASSLGDRDTEAFF.

The sample holds one count of this clone. The chain recombines TRBV4-1 with TRBJ2-7; 8 nucleotides match TRBD1. Germline values: CDR1 MGHRA, CDR2 YSYEKL. With 1 base clipped from V and 7 bases from J, the junction kept 6 bases outside the gene matches. This CDR3 region has 14 residues. The CDR3 region is CASSQGQGAREQYF. The CDR3 DNA sequence: TGCGCCAGCAGCCAAGGCCAGGGGGCAAGGGAGCAGTACTTC.